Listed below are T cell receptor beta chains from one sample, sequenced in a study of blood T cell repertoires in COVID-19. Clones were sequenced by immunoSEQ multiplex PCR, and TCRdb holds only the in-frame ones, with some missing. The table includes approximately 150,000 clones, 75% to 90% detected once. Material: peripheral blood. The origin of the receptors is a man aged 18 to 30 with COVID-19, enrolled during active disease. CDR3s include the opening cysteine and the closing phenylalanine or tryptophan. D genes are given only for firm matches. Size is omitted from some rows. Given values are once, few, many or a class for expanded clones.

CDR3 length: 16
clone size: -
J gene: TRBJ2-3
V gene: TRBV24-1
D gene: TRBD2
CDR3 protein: CATSDGTSGSKDTQYF
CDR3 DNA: TGTGCCACCAGTGATGGTACTAGCGGGAGTAAAGATACGCAGTATTTT

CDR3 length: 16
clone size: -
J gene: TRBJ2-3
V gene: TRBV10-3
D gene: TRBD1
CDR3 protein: CAIKPTRDRGRDTQYF
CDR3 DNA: TGTGCCATTAAGCCGACCCGGGACAGGGGGCGAGATACGCAGTATTTT

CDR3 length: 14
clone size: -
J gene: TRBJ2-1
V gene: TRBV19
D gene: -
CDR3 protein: CASSHGVGYNEQFF
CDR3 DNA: TGTGCCAGTAGCCACGGGGTGGGATACAATGAGCAGTTCTTC

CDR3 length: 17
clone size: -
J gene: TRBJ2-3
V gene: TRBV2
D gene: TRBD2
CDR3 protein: CASIQNGLAGGPGTQYF
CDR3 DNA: TGTGCCAGCATCCAAAACGGACTAGCGGGAGGGCCGGGTACGCAGTATTTT

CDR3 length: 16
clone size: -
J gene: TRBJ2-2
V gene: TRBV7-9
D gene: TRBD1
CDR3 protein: CASRQKTGGQTGELFF
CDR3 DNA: TGTGCCAGCAGACAGAAGACAGGGGGCCAGACCGGGGAGCTGTTTTTT

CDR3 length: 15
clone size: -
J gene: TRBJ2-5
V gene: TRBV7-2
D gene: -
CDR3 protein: CASSFDGVSGETQYF
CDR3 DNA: TGTGCCAGCAGCTTCGACGGGGTGAGCGGGGAGACCCAGTACTTC

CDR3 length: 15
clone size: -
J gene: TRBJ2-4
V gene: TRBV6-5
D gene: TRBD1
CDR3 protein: CASSLQGASKNIQYF
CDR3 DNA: TGTGCCAGCAGCCTACAGGGGGCTTCCAAAAACATTCAGTACTTC

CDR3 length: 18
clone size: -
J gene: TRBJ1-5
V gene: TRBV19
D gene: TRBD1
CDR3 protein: CASSIVRGTGFSNQPQHF
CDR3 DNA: TGTGCCAGTAGTATAGTAAGAGGGACAGGTTTTAGCAATCAGCCCCAGCATTTT

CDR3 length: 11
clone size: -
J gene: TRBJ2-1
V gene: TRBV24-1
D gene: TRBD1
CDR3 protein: CPTGTGVRQFF
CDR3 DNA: TGTCCAACCGGGACAGGGGTTAGGCAGTTCTTC

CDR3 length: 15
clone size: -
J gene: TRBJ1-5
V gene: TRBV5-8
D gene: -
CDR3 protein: CASSLDRRSNQPQHF
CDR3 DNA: TGTGCCAGCAGCTTGGACAGGCGGAGCAATCAGCCCCAGCATTTT

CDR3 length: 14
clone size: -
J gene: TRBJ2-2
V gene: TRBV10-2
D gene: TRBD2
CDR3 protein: CASAGEGGPGELFF
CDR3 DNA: TGCGCCAGCGCTGGGGAGGGAGGCCCCGGGGAGCTGTTTTTT

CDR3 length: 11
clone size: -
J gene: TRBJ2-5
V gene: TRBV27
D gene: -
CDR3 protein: CASQRGETQYF
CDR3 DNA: TGTGCCAGCCAGAGGGGGGAGACCCAGTACTTC

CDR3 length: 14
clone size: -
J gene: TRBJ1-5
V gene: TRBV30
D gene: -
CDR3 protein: CAWSVGVGNQPQHF
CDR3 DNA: TGTGCCTGGAGTGTAGGGGTGGGGAATCAGCCCCAGCATTTT

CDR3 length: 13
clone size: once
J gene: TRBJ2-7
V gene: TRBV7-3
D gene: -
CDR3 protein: CASSLGGGTEQYF
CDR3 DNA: TGTGCCAGCAGCTTAGGAGGCGGGACCGAGCAGTACTTC

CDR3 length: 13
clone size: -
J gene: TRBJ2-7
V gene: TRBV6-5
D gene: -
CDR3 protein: CASRLGTPAEQYF
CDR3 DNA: TGTGCCAGCAGATTAGGGACACCAGCCGAGCAGTACTTC

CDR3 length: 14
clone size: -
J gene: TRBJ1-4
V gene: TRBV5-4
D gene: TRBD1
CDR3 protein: CASSPDRGRGKLFF
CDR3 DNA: TGTGCCAGCAGCCCGGACAGGGGGCGAGGAAAACTGTTTTTT

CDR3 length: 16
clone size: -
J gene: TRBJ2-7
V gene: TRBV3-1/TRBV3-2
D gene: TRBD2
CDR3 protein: CASSQDGLAGPYEQYF
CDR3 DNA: TGTGCCAGCAGCCAAGACGGTCTAGCGGGGCCCTACGAGCAGTACTTC

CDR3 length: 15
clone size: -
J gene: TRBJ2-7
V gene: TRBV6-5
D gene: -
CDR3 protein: CASSYATGSAYEQYF
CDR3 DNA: TGTGCCAGCAGTTATGCGACAGGCAGTGCCTACGAGCAGTACTTC

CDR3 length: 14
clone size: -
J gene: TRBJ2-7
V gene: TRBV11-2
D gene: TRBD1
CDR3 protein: CASSLGQGPYEQYF
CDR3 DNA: TGTGCCAGCAGCTTGGGACAGGGCCCCTACGAGCAGTACTTC

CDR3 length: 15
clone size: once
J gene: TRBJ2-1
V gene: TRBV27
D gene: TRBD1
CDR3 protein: CASSPRQGGGNEQFF
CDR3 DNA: TGTGCCAGCAGTCCGCGACAGGGTGGAGGCAATGAGCAGTTCTTC

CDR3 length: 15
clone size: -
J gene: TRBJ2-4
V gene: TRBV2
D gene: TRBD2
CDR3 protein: CASGGRTSGKNIQYF
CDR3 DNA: TGTGCCAGCGGAGGCCGGACTAGCGGAAAAAACATTCAGTACTTC

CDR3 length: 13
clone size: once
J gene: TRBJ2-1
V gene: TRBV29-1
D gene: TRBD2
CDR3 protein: CSTHSGGTDEQFF
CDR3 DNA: TGCAGCACCCATAGCGGGGGGACGGATGAGCAGTTCTTC